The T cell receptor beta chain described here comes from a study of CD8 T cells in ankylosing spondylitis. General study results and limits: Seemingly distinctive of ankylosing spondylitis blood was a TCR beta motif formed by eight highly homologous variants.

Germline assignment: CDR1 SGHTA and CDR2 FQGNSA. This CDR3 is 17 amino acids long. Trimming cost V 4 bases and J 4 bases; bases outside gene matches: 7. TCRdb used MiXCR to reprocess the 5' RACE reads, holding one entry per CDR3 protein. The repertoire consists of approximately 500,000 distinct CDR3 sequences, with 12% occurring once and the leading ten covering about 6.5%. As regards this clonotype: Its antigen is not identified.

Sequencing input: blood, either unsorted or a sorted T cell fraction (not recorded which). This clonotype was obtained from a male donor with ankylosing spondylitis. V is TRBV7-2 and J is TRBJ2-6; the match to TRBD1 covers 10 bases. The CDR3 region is CASSSRDRGHGANVLTF. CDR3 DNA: TGTGCCAGCAGCTCCCGGGACAGGGGCCACGGGGCCAACGTCCTGACTTTC.